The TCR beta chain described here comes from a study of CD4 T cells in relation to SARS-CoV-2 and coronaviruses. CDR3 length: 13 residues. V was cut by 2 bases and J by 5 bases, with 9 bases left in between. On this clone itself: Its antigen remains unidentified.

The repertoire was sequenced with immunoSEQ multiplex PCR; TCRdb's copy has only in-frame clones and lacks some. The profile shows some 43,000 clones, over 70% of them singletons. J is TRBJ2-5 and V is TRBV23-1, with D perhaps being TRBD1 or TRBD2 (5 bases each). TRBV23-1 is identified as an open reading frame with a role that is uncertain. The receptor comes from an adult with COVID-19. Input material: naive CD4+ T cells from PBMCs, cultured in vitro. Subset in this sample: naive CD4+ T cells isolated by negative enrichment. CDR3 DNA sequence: TGCGCCAGCAGTCAAGGGGGTAGGGAGACCCAGTACTTC. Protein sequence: CASSQGGRETQYF.